This T cell receptor (beta chain) appears in the sequencing data of a study of CXCR3-negative and CXCR3-positive naive CD8 T cells. Findings and limits, study-wide: Naive CXCR3-negative cells resembled naive CXCR3-positive cells in TRBV-TRBJ usage; memory cells differed. When CXCR3-positive naive cells were set against CXCR3-negative naive cells, the former had more hydrophobic TRB CDR3s. It was found that naive subsets had comparable surface CD5, and TCR strength was inferred from TRB CDR3 properties.

Of note for this clonotype: What it binds is not known.

Libraries were UMI-labeled 5' RACE TRB cDNA. TCRdb re-called the 5' RACE reads, yielding one record per CDR3 amino acid sequence without DNA. The table lists more than 80,000 distinct CDR3 sequences. Material: naive CXCR3+ CD8+ T cells from blood. Subset specified: CD45RO-CCR7+CD27+CD95- naive CD8+ T cells expressing CXCR3 (TNR3+). This TCR came from a human donor in good health. Some clones in this sample may be carry-over from other donors' samples.

This CDR3 reads CASSPLVQGRYGYTF. The chain couples TRBV7-9 to TRBJ1-2; the TCRdb D gene call, TRBD1, has no DNA to confirm it. Germline loops: CDR1 SEHNR, CDR2 FQNEAQ (reference sequence). The CDR3 consists of 15 residues.